Listed below are T cell receptor beta chains from one sample, sequenced in a study of cytomegalovirus exposure and HLA in healthy donors. Profiling relied on immunoSEQ multiplex PCR, and the TCRdb table lists in-frame clones only, not all of them. The sample holds over 150,000 clones; about 95% are singletons and the top ten take around 0.9%. The source material was PBMCs. These receptors all stem from a woman in her late teens or twenties in good health and CMV-seronegative. CDR3s include the opening cysteine and the closing phenylalanine or tryptophan. The D gene is left open where the match is weak. Rows give clone size only sometimes, using once, few, many, or a class for an expanded clone.

D gene: -; V gene: TRBV18; clone size: -; J gene: TRBJ1-1; CDR3 protein: CASSNNNPNTEAFF; CDR3 DNA: TGTGCCAGCTCTAACAACAACCCAAACACTGAAGCTTTCTTT
D gene: -; V gene: TRBV7-9; clone size: -; J gene: TRBJ2-2; CDR3 protein: CASSSVFANTGELFF; CDR3 DNA: TGTGCCAGCAGCTCCGTCTTCGCGAACACCGGGGAGCTGTTTTTT
D gene: -; V gene: TRBV2; clone size: once; J gene: TRBJ2-3; CDR3 protein: CASRHWATSTDTQYF; CDR3 DNA: TGTGCCAGCCGTCACTGGGCCACTAGCACAGATACGCAGTATTTT
D gene: TRBD1; V gene: TRBV25-1; clone size: -; J gene: TRBJ1-4; CDR3 protein: CASSEWAGTGHEKLFF; CDR3 DNA: TGTGCCAGCAGTGAATGGGCAGGGACAGGGCATGAAAAACTGTTTTTT
D gene: TRBD1; V gene: TRBV20-1; clone size: -; J gene: TRBJ1-1; CDR3 protein: CSASPGQAPFF; CDR3 DNA: TGCAGTGCTAGTCCAGGACAGGCACCTTTCTTT
D gene: TRBD2; V gene: TRBV14; clone size: -; J gene: TRBJ2-3; CDR3 protein: CASSPILAGAGDTQYF; CDR3 DNA: TGTGCCAGCAGCCCCATACTAGCGGGGGCCGGGGATACGCAGTATTTT
D gene: TRBD1; V gene: TRBV18; clone size: -; J gene: TRBJ1-5; CDR3 protein: CASSPLSGTVNQPQHF; CDR3 DNA: TGTGCCAGCTCACCCCTTTCCGGGACAGTCAATCAGCCCCAGCATTTT
D gene: -; V gene: TRBV7-2; clone size: -; J gene: TRBJ1-1; CDR3 protein: CASSATRSPAFF; CDR3 DNA: TGTGCCAGCAGCGCGACCAGGTCCCCGGCTTTCTTT
D gene: TRBD1; V gene: TRBV11-2; clone size: -; J gene: TRBJ1-4; CDR3 protein: CASSLGQGAEKLFF; CDR3 DNA: TGTGCCAGCAGCCTAGGACAGGGGGCTGAAAAACTGTTTTTT
D gene: -; V gene: TRBV25-1; clone size: -; J gene: TRBJ1-5; CDR3 protein: CASSETGHQPQHF; CDR3 DNA: TGTGCCAGCAGTGAAACAGGCCATCAGCCCCAGCATTTT
D gene: -; V gene: TRBV19; clone size: -; J gene: TRBJ2-3; CDR3 protein: CASRSSGTSTVGQYF; CDR3 DNA: TGTGCCAGTAGGTCCTCCGGGACAAGTACCGTAGGGCAGTATTTT
D gene: -; V gene: TRBV6-5; clone size: -; J gene: TRBJ2-3; CDR3 protein: CASSYLAGDTDTQYF; CDR3 DNA: TGTGCCAGCAGTTACCTGGCAGGCGACACAGATACGCAGTATTTT
D gene: TRBD1; V gene: TRBV4-3; clone size: -; J gene: TRBJ1-6; CDR3 protein: CASSRETGPYNSPLHF; CDR3 DNA: TGCGCCAGCAGCCGAGAGACAGGGCCCTATAATTCACCCCTCCACTTT
D gene: TRBD2; V gene: TRBV13; clone size: -; J gene: TRBJ2-1; CDR3 protein: CASSNYPLAGGNNEQFF; CDR3 DNA: TGTGCCAGCAGTAATTATCCGCTAGCGGGGGGGAACAATGAGCAGTTCTTC
D gene: -; V gene: TRBV6-1; clone size: -; J gene: TRBJ1-1; CDR3 protein: CASSEAGGLGTEAFF; CDR3 DNA: TGTGCCAGCAGTGAAGCGGGGGGGCTGGGTACTGAAGCTTTCTTT
D gene: -; V gene: TRBV4-1; clone size: -; J gene: TRBJ1-4; CDR3 protein: CASSQERWWQARDNEKLFF; CDR3 DNA: TGCGCCAGCAGCCAAGAAAGATGGTGGCAGGCGAGGGATAATGAAAAACTGTTTTTT
D gene: -; V gene: TRBV4-3; clone size: few; J gene: TRBJ2-3; CDR3 protein: CASSQDRRVELTDTQYF; CDR3 DNA: TGCGCCAGCAGCCAAGATCGGCGCGTGGAGCTCACAGATACGCAGTATTTT
D gene: TRBD2; V gene: TRBV7-9; clone size: -; J gene: TRBJ2-1; CDR3 protein: CASGEGQGHEQFF; CDR3 DNA: TGTGCCAGCGGGGAGGGCCAAGGTCATGAGCAGTTCTTC
D gene: -; V gene: TRBV29-1; clone size: -; J gene: TRBJ2-5; CDR3 protein: CSVEPRWGRGETQYF; CDR3 DNA: TGCAGCGTTGAGCCACGCTGGGGCAGGGGAGAGACCCAGTACTTC
D gene: TRBD1; V gene: TRBV2; clone size: -; J gene: TRBJ1-1; CDR3 protein: CASSARTGSTEAFF; CDR3 DNA: TGTGCCAGCAGTGCAAGGACAGGGAGCACTGAAGCTTTCTTT
D gene: TRBD2; V gene: TRBV6-6; clone size: -; J gene: TRBJ2-7; CDR3 protein: CASSRTSGDSYEQYF; CDR3 DNA: TGTGCCAGCAGCCGGACTAGCGGGGACTCCTACGAGCAGTACTTC
D gene: -; V gene: TRBV7-7; clone size: -; J gene: TRBJ2-5; CDR3 protein: CASSLVGGETQYF; CDR3 DNA: TGTGCTAGCAGCTTAGTGGGGGGAGAGACCCAGTACTTC
D gene: -; V gene: TRBV6-1; clone size: -; J gene: TRBJ2-7; CDR3 protein: CASSGPGSSSYEQYF; CDR3 DNA: TGTGCCAGCAGTGGGCCGGGTTCCAGCTCCTACGAGCAGTACTTC
D gene: TRBD1; V gene: TRBV4-1; clone size: -; J gene: TRBJ1-3; CDR3 protein: CASSQVGTGGFGNTIYF; CDR3 DNA: TGCGCCAGCAGCCAAGTTGGGACAGGGGGCTTTGGAAACACCATATATTTT
D gene: TRBD1; V gene: TRBV5-1; clone size: -; J gene: TRBJ2-2; CDR3 protein: CASSFRGQGNTGELFF; CDR3 DNA: TGCGCCAGCAGCTTCAGGGGACAGGGGAACACCGGGGAGCTGTTTTTT
D gene: TRBD1; V gene: TRBV19; clone size: once; J gene: TRBJ1-5; CDR3 protein: CASSIAGTGGGNQPQHF; CDR3 DNA: TGTGCCAGTAGTATAGCAGGGACAGGTGGGGGCAATCAGCCCCAGCATTTT
D gene: -; V gene: TRBV7-9; clone size: -; J gene: TRBJ2-5; CDR3 protein: CASSAQLAQYF; CDR3 DNA: TGTGCCAGCAGCGCCCAGTTGGCCCAGTACTTC
D gene: TRBD1; V gene: TRBV2; clone size: -; J gene: TRBJ1-2; CDR3 protein: CASSARTGTNYGYTF; CDR3 DNA: TGTGCCAGCAGCGCCCGGACAGGGACAAACTATGGCTACACCTTC
D gene: -; V gene: TRBV6-5; clone size: -; J gene: TRBJ1-2; CDR3 protein: CASSPRREANYGYTF; CDR3 DNA: TGTGCCAGCAGTCCAAGACGGGAAGCTAACTATGGCTACACCTTC
D gene: TRBD2; V gene: TRBV4-2; clone size: many; J gene: TRBJ2-3; CDR3 protein: CASSHRLAGVSTDTQYF; CDR3 DNA: TGTGCCAGCAGCCATCGTCTAGCGGGGGTTAGCACAGATACGCAGTATTTT
D gene: -; V gene: TRBV5-1; clone size: -; J gene: TRBJ2-7; CDR3 protein: CASSLLGPTYEQYF; CDR3 DNA: TGCGCCAGCAGCTTGCTGGGGCCGACCTACGAGCAGTACTTC
D gene: TRBD1; V gene: TRBV19; clone size: -; J gene: TRBJ2-7; CDR3 protein: CASSIMGQGIYEQYF; CDR3 DNA: TGTGCCAGTAGTATAATGGGACAGGGTATTTACGAGCAGTACTTC
D gene: -; V gene: TRBV2; clone size: few; J gene: TRBJ1-2; CDR3 protein: CASSLQGSYGYTF; CDR3 DNA: TGTGCCAGCAGTCTACAGGGAAGTTATGGCTACACCTTC
D gene: TRBD1; V gene: TRBV7-8; clone size: few; J gene: TRBJ2-7; CDR3 protein: CASSPRDRAYEQYF; CDR3 DNA: TGTGCCAGCAGCCCCCGGGACAGGGCCTACGAGCAGTACTTC
D gene: TRBD1; V gene: TRBV6-1; clone size: -; J gene: TRBJ1-2; CDR3 protein: CASSVQGAGGYTF; CDR3 DNA: TGTGCCAGCAGTGTACAGGGGGCGGGTGGCTACACCTTC
D gene: -; V gene: TRBV6-5; clone size: -; J gene: TRBJ1-1; CDR3 protein: CASSYRPTGMNTEAFF; CDR3 DNA: TGTGCCAGCAGTTACCGACCGACAGGTATGAACACTGAAGCTTTCTTT
D gene: TRBD1; V gene: TRBV27; clone size: once; J gene: TRBJ2-1; CDR3 protein: CASSLTGTYNEQFF; CDR3 DNA: TGTGCCAGCAGTTTGACAGGGACCTACAATGAGCAGTTCTTC
D gene: TRBD2; V gene: TRBV2; clone size: -; J gene: TRBJ2-5; CDR3 protein: CASRNGMTSGGQETQYF; CDR3 DNA: TGTGCCAGCAGGAACGGGATGACTAGCGGGGGACAAGAGACCCAGTACTTC
D gene: -; V gene: TRBV7-2; clone size: -; J gene: TRBJ2-7; CDR3 protein: CASSLMAGRGSYEQYF; CDR3 DNA: TGTGCCAGCAGCTTAATGGCGGGCAGGGGAAGCTACGAGCAGTACTTC
D gene: TRBD1; V gene: TRBV15; clone size: -; J gene: TRBJ1-6; CDR3 protein: CATSRGDRGLNYNSPLHF; CDR3 DNA: TGTGCCACCAGCAGAGGCGACAGGGGGCTGAATTATAATTCACCCCTCCACTTT
D gene: -; V gene: TRBV5-4; clone size: -; J gene: TRBJ1-2; CDR3 protein: CASSETGSGYGYTF; CDR3 DNA: TGTGCCAGCAGCGAAACAGGGTCCGGCTATGGCTACACCTTC
D gene: -; V gene: TRBV7-3; clone size: -; J gene: TRBJ2-7; CDR3 protein: CASSPGHSYEQYF; CDR3 DNA: TGTGCCAGCAGCCCGGGACATTCCTACGAGCAGTACTTC
D gene: -; V gene: TRBV7-8; clone size: once; J gene: TRBJ1-6; CDR3 protein: CASSLDRDKESSYNSPLHF; CDR3 DNA: TGTGCCAGCAGCTTAGACAGGGACAAAGAGAGCTCCTATAATTCACCCCTCCACTTT
D gene: -; V gene: TRBV5-4; clone size: -; J gene: TRBJ1-6; CDR3 protein: CASSLGTRSSYNSPLHF; CDR3 DNA: TGTGCCAGCAGCTTGGGGACACGAAGCTCCTATAATTCACCCCTCCACTTT
D gene: TRBD1; V gene: TRBV11-2; clone size: -; J gene: TRBJ2-3; CDR3 protein: CASSFGTGGTDTQYF; CDR3 DNA: TGTGCCAGCAGCTTCGGGACAGGGGGCACAGATACGCAGTATTTT
D gene: -; V gene: TRBV7-9; clone size: few; J gene: TRBJ1-4; CDR3 protein: CASSLQPGEGKLFF; CDR3 DNA: TGTGCCAGCAGCTTACAACCGGGGGAGGGAAAACTGTTTTTT
D gene: -; V gene: TRBV30; clone size: -; J gene: TRBJ1-2; CDR3 protein: CAWSGGAGAPSF; CDR3 DNA: TGTGCCTGGAGTGGAGGGGCAGGGGCACCTTCCTTC
D gene: -; V gene: TRBV7-8; clone size: -; J gene: TRBJ2-2; CDR3 protein: CASSADLASTYTGELFF; CDR3 DNA: TGTGCCAGCAGCGCAGATCTAGCGTCTACTTACACCGGGGAGCTGTTTTTT
D gene: TRBD1; V gene: TRBV5-1; clone size: -; J gene: TRBJ2-1; CDR3 protein: CASSLGGQGAYNEQFF; CDR3 DNA: TGCGCCAGCAGCTTGGGGGGACAGGGGGCCTACAATGAGCAGTTCTTC
D gene: TRBD1; V gene: TRBV7-2; clone size: -; J gene: TRBJ2-1; CDR3 protein: CASREDRGTYNEQFF; CDR3 DNA: TGTGCCAGCAGAGAAGACAGGGGAACCTACAATGAGCAGTTCTTC
D gene: -; V gene: TRBV27; clone size: once; J gene: TRBJ1-6; CDR3 protein: CASSLSPGLNSPLHF; CDR3 DNA: TGTGCCAGCAGTTTATCCCCAGGTCTGAATTCACCCCTCCACTTT
D gene: -; V gene: TRBV19; clone size: -; J gene: TRBJ1-1; CDR3 protein: CASSTTANTEAFF; CDR3 DNA: TGTGCCAGTAGCACGACAGCGAACACTGAAGCTTTCTTT
D gene: TRBD1; V gene: TRBV19; clone size: -; J gene: TRBJ1-2; CDR3 protein: CASSMPGWTGRDYGYTF; CDR3 DNA: TGTGCCAGTAGTATGCCGGGCTGGACAGGGCGTGACTATGGCTACACCTTC
D gene: -; V gene: TRBV27; clone size: -; J gene: TRBJ2-2; CDR3 protein: CASSFRRGGNTGELFF; CDR3 DNA: TGTGCCAGCAGTTTCAGGCGGGGCGGTAACACCGGGGAGCTGTTTTTT
D gene: TRBD2; V gene: TRBV5-1; clone size: once; J gene: TRBJ2-1; CDR3 protein: CASSRDYGKVEQFF; CDR3 DNA: TGCGCCAGCAGCAGGGACTATGGAAAGGTGGAGCAGTTCTTC
D gene: TRBD1; V gene: TRBV7-3; clone size: -; J gene: TRBJ2-1; CDR3 protein: CASSLDRGFNEQFF; CDR3 DNA: TGTGCCAGCAGCTTAGACAGGGGGTTTAATGAGCAGTTCTTC